This T cell receptor beta chain originates from a study of cytomegalovirus exposure and HLA in healthy donors. The donors were members of the roughly 120-subject validation cohort (separate from the roughly 680-subject first cohort). General study points: It was about 180 TCR beta chains that were listed as cytomegalovirus-associated. Confirmation was obtained in vitro that a few CMV-associated chains are specific for CMV antigens.

As regards this clone: The antigen is undetermined.

Sequencing was performed with immunoSEQ multiplex PCR; in TCRdb, only in-frame clones are kept and a portion is missing. The data contain 100,000 or so clones, 85% to 90% of them seen just once; the ten biggest clones take up 4%. The TCR comes from a woman aged 18-29 years in good health and CMV-seropositive. The sequencing input was PBMCs.

CDR3 sequence reads: CARHGEQSRANVLTF. CDR3 sequence (DNA): TGTGCCAGACATGGTGAACAAAGTCGGGCCAACGTCCTGACTTTC. The chain has TRBV5-3 and TRBJ2-6; D not certain. TRBV5-3 is marked as an open reading frame, function uncertain. Trimming stripped 7 bases from V and 5 bases from J, with 16 bases between. This CDR3 spans 15 amino acids.